This T cell receptor beta chain appears in the sequencing data of a study of human T cells and chemical hapten exposure. General study points: PT1 expanded TCR counts and patch test score were linked, and their correlation was positive. Sensitization with DPC brought no change to TCRs above 1 in 1000 in frequency.

Via MiXCR, TCRdb re-called the RACE reads, giving one row per CDR3 protein. The sample lists 300,000 to 450,000 distinct CDR3 sequences, roughly 4.8% occurring once. Time point given: patch test 1, 2 weeks after DPC sensitization. Treatment specified: therapeutic diphenylcyclopropenone sensitization with weekly scalp DPC. Germline CDR1 SGHTA, CDR2 FQGNSA. V lost 5 bases, J lost 7 bases, and 11 bases lay in between. The CDR3 contains 12 residues. This clonotype was seen ten or more times. No antigen is known for it. Here the sequenced sample was whole blood, taken in connection with sensitization to the hapten diphenylcyclopropenone (DPC). The V call is TRBV7-2, the J call TRBJ1-1; D is undetermined. This receptor was identified in a woman in her forties or fifties with alopecia areata. Some clones in this sample may be carry-over from other donors' samples. Here the CDR3 reads CASSPGANEAFF. CDR3 DNA: TGTGCCAGCAGCCCGGGAGCTAATGAAGCTTTCTTT.